This record concerns one TCR beta chain sequence. This sample is part of a study of blood T cell repertoires in COVID-19. As for the study in general: From the United States, Italy and Spain came samples of acute and convalescent COVID-19. Sources were T cells, B-cell-depleted T cells, or PBMCs; the material itself was cDNA or gDNA.

Some clones are missing from TCRdb's copy, which holds only in-frame ones; the method was immunoSEQ multiplex PCR. The sample shows about 170,000 clones, more than 70% of them seen only once. This study enrolled people aged about 18 to 90 from about two dozen US geographic areas. Participant-reported clinical history was the basis for cohort assignment. V was clipped by 4 bases and J by 6 bases, with 13 bases between them. There are 13 residues in the CDR3. The V gene's germline CDR1 is DFQATT and CDR2 SNEGSKA (reference sequence). The sequence derives from a woman in her forties or fifties in a cohort exposed to, infected with or recovered from COVID-19 (not recorded which). The chain joins TRBV20-1 to TRBJ1-5, with a tentative D call TRBD1 (5 bases). Sequencing was performed on PBMCs or T cells enriched from blood (not recorded which). The CDR3 nucleotides read TGCAGTGCTAATGAGGGGCGAGGTCAGCCCCAGCATTTT. It yields the protein CSANEGRGQPQHF.